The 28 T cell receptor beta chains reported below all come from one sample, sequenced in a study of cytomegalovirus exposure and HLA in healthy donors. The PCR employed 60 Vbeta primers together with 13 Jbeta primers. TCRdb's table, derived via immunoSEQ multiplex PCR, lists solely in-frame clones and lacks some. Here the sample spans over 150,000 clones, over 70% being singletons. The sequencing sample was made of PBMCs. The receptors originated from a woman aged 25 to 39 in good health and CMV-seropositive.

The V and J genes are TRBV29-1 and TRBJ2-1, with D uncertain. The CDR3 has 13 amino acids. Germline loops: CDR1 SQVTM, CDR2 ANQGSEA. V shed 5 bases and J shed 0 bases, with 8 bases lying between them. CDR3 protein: CSVYSYSYNEQFF. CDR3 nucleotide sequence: TGCAGCGTTTATAGTTACTCCTACAATGAGCAGTTCTTC.

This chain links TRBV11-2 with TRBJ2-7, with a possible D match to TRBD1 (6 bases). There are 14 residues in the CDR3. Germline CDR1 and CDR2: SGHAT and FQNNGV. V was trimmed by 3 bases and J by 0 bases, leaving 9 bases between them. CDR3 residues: CASSFQGGSYEQYF. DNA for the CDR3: TGTGCCAGCAGCTTTCAAGGGGGCTCCTACGAGCAGTACTTC.

The CDR3 DNA sequence: TGTGCCAGCAGGGGCCGGGCTAGCGGGATTGTGGAGACCCAGTACTTC. Protein sequence: CASRGRASGIVETQYF. The chain couples TRBV2 to TRBJ2-5, with 9 nucleotides matching TRBD2. The germline CDR1 and CDR2 sequences are SNHLY and FYNNEI. CDR3 length: 16 amino acids. V shed 6 bases, J shed 5 bases, and the junction held 13 bases outside the gene matches.

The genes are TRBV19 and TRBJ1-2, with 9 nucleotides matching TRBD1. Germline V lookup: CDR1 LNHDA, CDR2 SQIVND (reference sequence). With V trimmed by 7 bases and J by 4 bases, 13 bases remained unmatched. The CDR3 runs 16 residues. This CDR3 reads CASTPIGDRVTYGYTF. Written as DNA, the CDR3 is TGTGCCAGTACCCCAATTGGGGACAGGGTAACCTATGGCTACACCTTC.

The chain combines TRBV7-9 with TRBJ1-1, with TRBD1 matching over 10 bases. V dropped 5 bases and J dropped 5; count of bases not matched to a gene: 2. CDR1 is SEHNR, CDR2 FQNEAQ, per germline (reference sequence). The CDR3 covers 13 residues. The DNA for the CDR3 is TGTGCCAGCAGCGGACAGGGGGGTACTGAAGCTTTCTTT. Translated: CASSGQGGTEAFF.

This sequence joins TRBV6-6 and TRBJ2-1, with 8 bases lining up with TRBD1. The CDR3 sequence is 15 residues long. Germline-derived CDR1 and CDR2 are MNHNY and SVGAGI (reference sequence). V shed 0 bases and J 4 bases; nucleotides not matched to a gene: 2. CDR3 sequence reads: CASSYSGTGYNEQFF. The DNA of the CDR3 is TGTGCCAGCAGTTACTCGGGGACAGGATACAATGAGCAGTTCTTC.

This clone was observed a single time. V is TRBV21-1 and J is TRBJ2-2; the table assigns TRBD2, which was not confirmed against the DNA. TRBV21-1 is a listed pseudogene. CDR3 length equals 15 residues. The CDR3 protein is CASIRREGLPGELFF. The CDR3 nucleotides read TGTGCCAGCATCCGGCGGGAGGGATTACCCGGGGAGCTGTTTTTT.

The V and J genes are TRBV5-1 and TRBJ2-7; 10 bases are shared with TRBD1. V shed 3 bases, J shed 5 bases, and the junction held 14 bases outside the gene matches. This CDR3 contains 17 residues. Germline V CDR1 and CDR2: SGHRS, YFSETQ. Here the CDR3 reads CASSWTLRTGGMDEQYF. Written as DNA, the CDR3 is TGCGCCAGCAGCTGGACCCTTAGGACAGGGGGTATGGACGAGCAGTACTTC. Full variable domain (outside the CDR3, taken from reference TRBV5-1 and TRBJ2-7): KAGVTQTPRYLIKTRGQQVTLSCSPISGHRSVSWYQQTPGQGLQFLFEYFSETQRNKGNFPGRFSGRQFSNSRSEMNVSTLELGDSALYLCASSWTLRTGGMDEQYFGPGTRLTVT.

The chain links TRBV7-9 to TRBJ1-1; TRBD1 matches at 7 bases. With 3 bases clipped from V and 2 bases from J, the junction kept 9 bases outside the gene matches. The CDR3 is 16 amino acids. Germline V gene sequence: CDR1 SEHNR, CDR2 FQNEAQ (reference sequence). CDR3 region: CASSLRDSWSNTEAFF. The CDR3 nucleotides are TGTGCCAGCAGCTTGAGGGACAGCTGGAGTAACACTGAAGCTTTCTTT.

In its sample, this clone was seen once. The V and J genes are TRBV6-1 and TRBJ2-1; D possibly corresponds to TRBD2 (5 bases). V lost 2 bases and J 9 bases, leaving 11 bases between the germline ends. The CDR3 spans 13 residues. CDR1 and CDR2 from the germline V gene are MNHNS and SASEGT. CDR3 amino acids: CASSENRLTEQFF. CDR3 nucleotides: TGTGCCAGCAGTGAAAACAGACTAACTGAGCAGTTCTTC.

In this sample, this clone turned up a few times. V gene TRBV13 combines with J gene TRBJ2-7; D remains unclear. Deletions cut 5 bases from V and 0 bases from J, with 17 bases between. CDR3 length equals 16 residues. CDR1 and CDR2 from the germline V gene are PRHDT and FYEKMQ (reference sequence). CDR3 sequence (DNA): TGTGCCAGCAGCCCCCGGGTTGGCCGTGACTCCTACGAGCAGTACTTC. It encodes CASSPRVGRDSYEQYF.

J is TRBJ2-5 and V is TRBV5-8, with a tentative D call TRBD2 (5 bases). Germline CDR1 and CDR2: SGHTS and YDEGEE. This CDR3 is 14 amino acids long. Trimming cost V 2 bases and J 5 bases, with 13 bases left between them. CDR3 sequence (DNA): TGTGCCAGCAGCTTAAGAGGGATGGGTGAGACCCAGTACTTC. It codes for CASSLRGMGETQYF.

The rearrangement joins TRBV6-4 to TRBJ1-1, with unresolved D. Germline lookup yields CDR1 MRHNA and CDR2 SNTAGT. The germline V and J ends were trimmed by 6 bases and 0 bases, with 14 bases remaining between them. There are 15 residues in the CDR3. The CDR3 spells CASRGTTAVNTEAFF. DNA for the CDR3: TGTGCCAGCAGGGGCACGACGGCTGTGAACACTGAAGCTTTCTTT.

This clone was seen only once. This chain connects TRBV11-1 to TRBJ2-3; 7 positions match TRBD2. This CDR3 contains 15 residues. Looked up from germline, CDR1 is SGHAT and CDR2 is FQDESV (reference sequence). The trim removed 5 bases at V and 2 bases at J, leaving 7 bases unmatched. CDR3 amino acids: CASSRLAQVTDTQYF. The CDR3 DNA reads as TGTGCCAGCAGCCGACTAGCTCAAGTCACAGATACGCAGTATTTT. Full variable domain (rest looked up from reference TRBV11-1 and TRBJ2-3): EAEVAQSPRYKITEKSQAVAFWCDPISGHATLYWYRQILGQGPELLVQFQDESVVDDSQLPKDRFSAERLKGVDSTLKIQPAELGDSAMYLCASSRLAQVTDTQYFGPGTRLTVL.

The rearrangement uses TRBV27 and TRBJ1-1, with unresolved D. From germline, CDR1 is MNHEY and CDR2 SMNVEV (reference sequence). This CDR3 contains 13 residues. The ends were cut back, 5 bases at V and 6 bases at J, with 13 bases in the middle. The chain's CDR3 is CASSLRGSPEAFF. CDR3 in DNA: TGTGCCAGCAGTCTGCGGGGTAGCCCTGAAGCTTTCTTT.

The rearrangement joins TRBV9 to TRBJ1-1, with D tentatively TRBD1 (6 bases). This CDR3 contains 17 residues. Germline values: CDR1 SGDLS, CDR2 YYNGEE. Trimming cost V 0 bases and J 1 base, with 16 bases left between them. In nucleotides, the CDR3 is TGTGCCAGCAGCGTAGGAGGGGGGGGCAGGCAGAACACTGAAGCTTTCTTT. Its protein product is CASSVGGGGRQNTEAFF.

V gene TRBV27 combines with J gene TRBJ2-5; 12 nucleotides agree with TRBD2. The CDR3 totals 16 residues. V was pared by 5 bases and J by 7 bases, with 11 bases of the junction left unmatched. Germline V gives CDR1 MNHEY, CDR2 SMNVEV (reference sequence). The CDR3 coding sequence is TGTGCCAGCAGTCCTGGACTAGCGGGACAATTCAGGACCCAGTACTTC. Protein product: CASSPGLAGQFRTQYF.

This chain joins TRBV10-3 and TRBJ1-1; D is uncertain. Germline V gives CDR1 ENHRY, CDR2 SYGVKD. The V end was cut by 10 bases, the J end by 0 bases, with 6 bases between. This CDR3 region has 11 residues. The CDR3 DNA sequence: TGTGCCAGCGCAATGAACACTGAAGCTTTCTTT. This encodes CASAMNTEAFF.

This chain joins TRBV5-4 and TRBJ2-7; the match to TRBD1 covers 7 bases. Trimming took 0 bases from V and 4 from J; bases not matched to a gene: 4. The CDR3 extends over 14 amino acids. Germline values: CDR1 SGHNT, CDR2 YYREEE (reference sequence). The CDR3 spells CASSLGQGWYEQYF. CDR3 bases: TGTGCCAGCAGCTTGGGACAGGGATGGTACGAGCAGTACTTC.

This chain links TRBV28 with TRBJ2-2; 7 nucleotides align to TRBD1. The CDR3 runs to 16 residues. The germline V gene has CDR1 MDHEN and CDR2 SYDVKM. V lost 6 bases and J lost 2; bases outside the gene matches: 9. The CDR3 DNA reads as TGTGCCAGCAGCCCCGACAGGGAAAGTAACACCGGGGAGCTGTTTTTT. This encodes CASSPDRESNTGELFF.

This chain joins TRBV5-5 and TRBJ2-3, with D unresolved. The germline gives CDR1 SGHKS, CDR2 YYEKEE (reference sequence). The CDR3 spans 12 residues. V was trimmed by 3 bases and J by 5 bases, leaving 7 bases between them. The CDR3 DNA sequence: TGTGCCAGCAGCTCCTCCCTAGATACGCAGTATTTT. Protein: CASSSSLDTQYF.

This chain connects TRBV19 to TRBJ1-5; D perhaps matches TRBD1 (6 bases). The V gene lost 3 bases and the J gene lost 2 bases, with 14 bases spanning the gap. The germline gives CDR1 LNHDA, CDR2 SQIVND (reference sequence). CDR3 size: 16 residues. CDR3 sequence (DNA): TGTGCCAGTAGTATTCAGGGGAGTGAGGGCAATCAGCCCCAGCATTTT. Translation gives CASSIQGSEGNQPQHF.

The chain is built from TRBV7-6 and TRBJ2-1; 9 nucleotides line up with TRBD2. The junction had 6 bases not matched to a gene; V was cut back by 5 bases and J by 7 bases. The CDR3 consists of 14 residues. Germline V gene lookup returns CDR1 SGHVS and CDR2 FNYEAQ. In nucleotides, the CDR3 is TGTGCCAGCAGCCACGGGACTAGCAGGAATGAGCAGTTCTTC. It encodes CASSHGTSRNEQFF.

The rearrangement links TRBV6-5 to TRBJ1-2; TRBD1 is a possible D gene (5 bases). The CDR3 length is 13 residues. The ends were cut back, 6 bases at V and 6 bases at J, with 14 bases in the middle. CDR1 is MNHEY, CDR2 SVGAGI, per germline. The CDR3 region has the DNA TGTGCCAGCAGACCATTACGGGGGAATGGCTACACCTTC. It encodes CASRPLRGNGYTF.

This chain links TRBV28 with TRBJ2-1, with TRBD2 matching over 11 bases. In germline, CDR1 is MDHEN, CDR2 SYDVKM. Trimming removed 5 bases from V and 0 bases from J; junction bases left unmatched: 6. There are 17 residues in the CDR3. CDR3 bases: TGTGCCAGCAGTACTCCACTAGCGGGGGTCTCCTACAATGAGCAGTTCTTC. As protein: CASSTPLAGVSYNEQFF.

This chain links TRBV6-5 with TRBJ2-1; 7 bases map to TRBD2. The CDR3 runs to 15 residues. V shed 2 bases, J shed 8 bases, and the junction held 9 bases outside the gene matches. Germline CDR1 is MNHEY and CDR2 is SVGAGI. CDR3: CASSYEAGEIYEQFF. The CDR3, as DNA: TGTGCCAGCAGTTACGAGGCGGGAGAGATATATGAGCAGTTCTTC.

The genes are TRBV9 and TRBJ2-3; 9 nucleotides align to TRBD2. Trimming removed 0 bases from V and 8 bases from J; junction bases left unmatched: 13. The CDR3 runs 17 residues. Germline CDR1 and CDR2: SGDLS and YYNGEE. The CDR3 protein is CASSVGGEVAGVSTQYF. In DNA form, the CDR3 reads TGTGCCAGCAGCGTAGGGGGAGAAGTAGCGGGAGTCTCTACGCAGTATTTT.

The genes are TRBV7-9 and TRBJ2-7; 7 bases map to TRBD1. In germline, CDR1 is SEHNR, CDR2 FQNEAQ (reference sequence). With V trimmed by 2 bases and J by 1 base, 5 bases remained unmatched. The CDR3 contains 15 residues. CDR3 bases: TGTGCCAGCAGCTTAAAACTACAGGGGTCCTACGAGCAGTACTTC. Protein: CASSLKLQGSYEQYF.